This T cell receptor (beta chain) was captured by sequencing in a study of T cell changes during pregnancy in multiple sclerosis. Sequencing used immunoSEQ multiplex PCR; TCRdb keeps in-frame clones, though not all of them. The sample carries almost 50,000 clones, around 94% recorded once. Trimming left V 2 bases short and J 1 base short, with 8 bases between. CDR1 is SGHNT, CDR2 YENEEA, per germline. The CDR3 has 14 amino acids. This TCR came from a female donor with multiple sclerosis, enrolled in a pregnancy study. Sequencing was performed on CD4+ T cells from peripheral blood mononuclear cells, taken in the third trimester of pregnancy. This chain uses TRBV11-3 with TRBJ1-1; no clear D. The CDR3 DNA sequence: TGTGCCAGCAGCTTATTGGAGGCGAACACTGAAGCTTTCTTT. This encodes CASSLLEANTEAFF.